The rows below give T cell receptor beta chains drawn from one sample of a study of human T cells and chemical hapten exposure. Each CDR3 protein is one row after TCRdb ran MiXCR on the RACE reads. The sample lists about 13,000 distinct CDR3 sequences, 15% to 20% occurring once. Material: whole blood, obtained in connection with sensitization to the hapten diphenylcyclopropenone (DPC). These receptors originate from a young woman with alopecia areata. Some clones in this sample may be carry-over from other donors' samples. The CDR3 runs from the conserved cysteine through the conserved F or W. The D gene is left open where the match is weak. Rows give clone size only sometimes, using once, few, many, or a class for an expanded clone.

clone_size	v_call	d_call	j_call	cdr3_aa	cdr3_nt
NA	TRBV9	NA	TRBJ2-2	CASSKDGYTPSGELFF	TGTGCCAGCAGCAAAGACGGATATACTCCGTCCGGGGAGCTGTTTTTT
medium-sized	TRBV12-3/TRBV12-4	TRBD2	TRBJ2-2	CASSLTGRLAVNTGELFF	TGTGCCAGCAGTTTGACCGGACGACTAGCGGTGAACACCGGGGAGCTGTTTTTT
many	TRBV9	NA	TRBJ1-1	CASSVGFSRNTEAFF	TGTGCCAGCAGCGTAGGGTTCTCGCGGAACACTGAAGCTTTCTTT
medium-sized	TRBV20-1	NA	TRBJ2-3	CSARDPGSTDTQYF	TGCAGTGCTAGAGATCCGGGCTCTACAGATACGCAGTATTTT
medium-sized	TRBV10-1	NA	TRBJ2-7	CASSTKGLVHEQYF	TGCGCCAGCAGTACGAAGGGCCTTGTCCACGAGCAGTACTTC
many	TRBV29-1	NA	TRBJ1-2	CSVERGGNGYTF	TGCAGCGTTGAAAGAGGAGGGAATGGCTACACCTTC
medium-sized	TRBV24-1	TRBD2	TRBJ2-3	CATGTSGRTTDTQYF	TGTGCCACAGGGACTAGCGGGCGCACCACAGATACGCAGTATTTT
many	TRBV12-3/TRBV12-4	NA	TRBJ2-3	CASSLAGVSTDTQYF	TGTGCCAGCAGTTTAGCGGGGGTGAGCACAGATACGCAGTATTTT
many	TRBV18	TRBD1	TRBJ1-2	CASSPLIQGNHRDYGYTF	TGTGCCAGCTCACCACTAATACAGGGGAATCATCGGGACTATGGCTACACCTTC
once	TRBV9	NA	TRBJ1-5	CASSVSPAVQPQHF	TGTGCCAGCAGCGTAAGCCCCGCAGTTCAGCCCCAGCATTTT
few	TRBV15	NA	TRBJ1-5	CATSTRTVSKPQHF	TGTGCCACCAGCACCAGGACAGTCTCCAAGCCCCAGCATTTT
NA	TRBV19	NA	TRBJ2-1	CASSMTASYNEQFF	TGTGCCAGTAGTATGACAGCGTCCTACAATGAGCAGTTCTTC
medium-sized	TRBV5-5	NA	TRBJ1-5	CASSFSFWGGQPQHF	TGTGCCAGCAGCTTTTCTTTTTGGGGAGGTCAGCCCCAGCATTTT
NA	TRBV14	NA	TRBJ2-1	CASSQVKGDEQFF	TGTGCCAGCAGCCAAGTTAAGGGCGATGAGCAGTTCTTC
many	TRBV6-2/TRBV6-3	NA	TRBJ2-2	CASIQANTGELFF	TGTGCCAGTATACAGGCTAACACCGGGGAGCTGTTTTTT
few	TRBV3-1	NA	TRBJ1-6	CASSQARAGRNNSPLHF	TGTGCCAGCAGCCAAGCAAGGGCAGGGAGAAATAATTCACCCCTCCACTTT
few	TRBV9	NA	TRBJ2-2	CASSPRWDNTGELFF	TGTGCCAGCAGCCCCCGCTGGGATAACACCGGGGAGCTGTTTTTT
many	TRBV18	NA	TRBJ2-2	CASSPHNTGELFF	TGTGCCAGCTCACCACACAACACCGGGGAGCTGTTTTTT
medium-sized	TRBV12-3/TRBV12-4	TRBD1	TRBJ2-2	CASSRGQEWTGELFF	TGTGCCAGCAGCCGAGGACAGGAATGGACCGGGGAGCTGTTTTTT
few	TRBV7-2	NA	TRBJ2-7	CASSLKGGHEQYF	TGTGCCAGCAGCTTAAAGGGGGGCCACGAGCAGTACTTC
many	TRBV19	TRBD2	TRBJ2-1	CASRPYSGISYNEQFF	TGTGCCAGTAGACCGTATAGCGGGATCTCCTACAATGAGCAGTTCTTC
medium-sized	TRBV29-1	TRBD1	TRBJ1-2	CSAGQGNGYTF	TGCAGCGCGGGACAGGGGAATGGCTACACCTTC
many	TRBV12-3/TRBV12-4	TRBD2	TRBJ2-1	CASFLAGGSNEQFF	TGTGCCAGCTTCCTAGCGGGGGGCTCCAATGAGCAGTTCTTC
NA	TRBV29-1	NA	TRBJ2-1	CSVEEDEQFF	TGCAGCGTCGAGGAGGATGAGCAGTTCTTC
many	TRBV6-2/TRBV6-3	TRBD2	TRBJ2-1	CASREVAGGWNEQFF	TGTGCCAGCAGAGAAGTAGCGGGGGGGTGGAATGAGCAGTTCTTC
NA	TRBV7-9	NA	TRBJ2-4	CASSLTGLFGYF	TGTGCCAGCAGCTTAACCGGACTGTTTGGGTACTTC
few	TRBV5-1	NA	TRBJ2-5	CASSLVGSQETQYF	TGCGCCAGCAGCTTGGTAGGCTCGCAAGAGACCCAGTACTTC